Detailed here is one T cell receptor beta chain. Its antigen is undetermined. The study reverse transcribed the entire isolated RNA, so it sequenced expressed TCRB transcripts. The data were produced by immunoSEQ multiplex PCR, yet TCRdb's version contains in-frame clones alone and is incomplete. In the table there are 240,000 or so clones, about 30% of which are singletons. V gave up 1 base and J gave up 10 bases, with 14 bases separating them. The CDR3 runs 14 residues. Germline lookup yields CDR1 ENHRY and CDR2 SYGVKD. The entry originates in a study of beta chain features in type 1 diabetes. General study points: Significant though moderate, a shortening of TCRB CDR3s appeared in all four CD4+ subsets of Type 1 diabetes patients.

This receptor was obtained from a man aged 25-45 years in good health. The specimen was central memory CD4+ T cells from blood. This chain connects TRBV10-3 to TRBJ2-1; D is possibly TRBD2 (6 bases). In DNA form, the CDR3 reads TGTGCCATCAGTGAGTTGGGCAAGGAGGGCGAGCAGTTCTTC. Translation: CAISELGKEGEQFF.